This T cell receptor (beta chain) was profiled in a study of shared clonotypes between healthy human individuals. Regarding the study as a whole: Shared clonotypes across all four donors exceeded non-shared ones in generation probability. Generally, naive subsets (rather than memory subsets) showed larger estimated richness. Depth of sequencing was expected to influence donor clonotype sharing.

J gave up 2 bases and V 3 bases, and 9 bases lay outside the gene matches. This CDR3 has 17 amino acids. Per germline, CDR1 SGHRS and CDR2 YFSETQ. Concerning this clone: The target antigen is unknown.

Clones were sequenced by immunoSEQ multiplex PCR, and TCRdb holds only the in-frame ones, with some missing. The data show about 670,000 clones, more than 70% seen once. The study drew its donors from healthy HIV-negative adults without recent acute infections or vaccinations. The clonotype was recovered from a woman younger than 45 in good health. Source material: memory CD4+ T cells sorted from blood. Subset meaning: CD45RA-negative fraction. The chain combines TRBV5-1 with TRBJ2-7, with TRBD2 identical over 12 bases. The CDR3 sequence: CASSSRRTSGTPYEQYF. CDR3 DNA sequence: TGCGCCAGCAGCTCACGAAGGACTAGCGGGACTCCCTACGAGCAGTACTTC.